This T cell receptor beta chain was retrieved from a study of neoadjuvant nivolumab and ipilimumab in lung cancer (dated by TCRdb to 2018 to 2020). Describing the broader study: Nivolumab was administered intravenously at 3 mg/kg on days 1, 15 and 29, and in the combination arm ipilimumab 1 mg/kg was added on day 1 only. The major pathologic response (MPR) rate in the intention-to-treat population in each study arm was designated as the primary trial endpoint. A total of 44 patients with operable NSCLC were treated in the trial, with about 23 randomized to nivolumab monotherapy and roughly 20 randomized to nivolumab plus ipilimumab. Matched pretherapy and resected tumor pairs were analyzed for seven patients: four treated with nivolumab and three with nivolumab plus ipilimumab. The study compared TCR repertoires in pretherapy (baseline) peripheral blood with TCR repertoires in tumors resected at surgery following neoadjuvant immune checkpoint blockade.

Of note for this clone: The target of this receptor is not known. No base qualities exist here, and no much larger clone lies one base off it.

To prepare the library, the immunoSEQ multiplex PCR assay was applied. The paper's processing steps were these. Repertoires were summarized in terms of richness and clonality, and significantly expanded and contracted clones between pre- and post-therapy samples were identified. TCRdb holds this immuneACCESS table with in-frame rearrangements only. Some clones are missing; in checked studies, unresolved V genes explain under half, and the rest has no known cause. V and J calls and clone size are those listed in that table; D and trimming were worked out from the DNA. The sample records 10,000 to 15,000 clones, approximately 94% of which are singletons. The top ten hold 2% to 3% of the sample. Reading the label with the study, this specimen's time point is: at surgical resection after neoadjuvant nivolumab +/- ipilimumab. The samples were taken from NEOSTAR, a phase 2 randomized trial in operable NSCLC that tested neoadjuvant nivolumab or nivolumab plus ipilimumab, followed by surgery.

What the study reported, not specific to this receptor: There was no significant correlation between TCR clonality and pathologic tumor regression, and just a single major-pathologic-response sample was available for the clonality-regression analysis. From pretherapy to surgery, increases in tumor T-cell richness and clonality were observed in three of three dual-therapy tumors but in only two of four nivolumab-treated tumors. Greater TCR richness and clonality were observed in resected tumors than in tumor-adjacent uninvolved lung, and increases were observed in more dual-therapy-treated tumors. TCR richness in pretherapy blood showed a positive correlation with richness in tumors resected after neoadjuvant therapy (Spearman R ≈ 0.8). TCR sequencing was performed in a small number of samples.

The CDR3 goes from the cysteine to the phenylalanine over 14 residues. Only the CDR3 part of the read is kept: 42 bases, read in frame from the first base. The junction shows trimming of 2 bases on V and 7 bases on J, plus 14 bases between the germline ends. Sequences MNHEY (CDR1) and SVGAGI (CDR2) are obtained from the germline V gene. The rearrangement joined TRBV6-5 to TRBJ1-2; the D gene is perhaps TRBD1, from 5 matching bases. This TCR derives from an adult with non-small cell lung cancer. This specimen was peripheral blood, taken after neoadjuvant nivolumab, alone or with ipilimumab, at or shortly before surgery. The DNA is as follows: TGTGCCAGCAGTTACAGTGACAGACGGTCTGGCTACACCTTC. It specifies CASSYSDRRSGYTF.